One and the same sample provided the 12 T cell receptor beta chains below, sequenced in a study of T cells after yellow fever vaccination (dated by TCRdb to about 2019). The library was obtained by 5' RACE. This sample was sequenced with an Illumina HiSeq 2500. TCRdb applied fastp at Q25 and MiXCR to the public reads, then kept only in-frame beta chains. One record per CDR3 amino acid sequence lists the most common genes and DNA. In this sample the table shows about 260,000 distinct CDR3 sequences, over 10% of which occur a single time. The top ten hold roughly 0.5% of the sample. In light of the paper, this sample's treatment or condition label describes: live attenuated yellow fever vaccine strain. Sample: CD4+ T cells sorted from PBMCs, taken 45 days after the yellow fever booster vaccination. These receptors originate from a man between 25 and 39 years old who received the YFV17D yellow fever vaccine.

The rearrangement links TRBV12-3 or TRBV12-4 to TRBJ1-2; no clear D gene. The V end lost 5 bases, the J end lost 5 bases, and 6 bases lay between the germline ends. This CDR3 comprises 11 residues. CDR3 in DNA: TGTGCCAGCAGTCAAGGTTATGGCTACACCTTC. Its translation: CASSQGYGYTF.

The chain has TRBV12-3 or TRBV12-4 and TRBJ2-2; 7 bases align to TRBD2. The CDR3 extends over 16 amino acids. The V segment lost 6 bases and the J segment 7 bases; nucleotides outside the gene matches: 14. The CDR3 region is CASSPPVKREIGELFF. CDR3 DNA: TGTGCCAGCAGCCCCCCGGTGAAGCGGGAAATCGGGGAGCTGTTTTTT.

This clonotype came up many times. The rearrangement links TRBV12-3 or TRBV12-4 to TRBJ2-5; unclear D gene. The CDR3 loop spans 13 amino acids. Between the trimmed V and J ends, which lost 5 bases and 5 bases, there was a span of 12 bases. The CDR3 DNA reads as TGTGCCAGCAGTCTGACGACTGGGGAGACCCAGTACTTC. It specifies CASSLTTGETQYF.

V usage is TRBV10-3 and J usage is TRBJ1-2; no definite D call. The V end was cut by 0 bases, the J end by 4 bases, with 9 bases between. The germline V gene encodes CDR1 ENHRY and CDR2 SYGVKD. The CDR3 is made up of 14 amino acids. CDR3 nucleotides: TGTGCCATCAGTGAGTCGAGAACTGGCTATGGCTACACCTTC. Protein product: CAISESRTGYGYTF.

This clonotype was counted between two and nine times. V and J are TRBV20-1 and TRBJ2-3; 11 bases agree with TRBD2. Germline CDR1 is DFQATT and CDR2 is SNEGSKA (reference sequence). The CDR3 consists of 15 residues. V lost 5 bases to trimming and J lost 1 base; unmatched junction nucleotides: 5. The CDR3 coding sequence is TGCAGTGCTGGTAGCGGGAGGGGGGGCACAGATACGCAGTATTTT. Residues: CSAGSGRGGTDTQYF.

This chain links TRBV5-1 with TRBJ2-1; 7 positions match TRBD2. The CDR3 extends over 14 amino acids. The V gene end was trimmed by 5 bases and the J gene end by 1 base; junction bases not matched to a gene: 3. Looked up from germline, CDR1 is SGHRS and CDR2 is YFSETQ. CDR3 sequence reads: CASRREGSYNEQFF. CDR3 bases: TGCGCCAGCAGAAGGGAGGGGTCCTACAATGAGCAGTTCTTC. The entire variable domain, with the rest obtained from reference TRBV5-1 and TRBJ2-1, is as follows: KAGVTQTPRYLIKTRGQQVTLSCSPISGHRSVSWYQQTPGQGLQFLFEYFSETQRNKGNFPGRFSGRQFSNSRSEMNVSTLELGDSALYLCASRREGSYNEQFFGPGTRLTVL.

A few counts support this clonotype. This chain links TRBV7-2 with TRBJ1-1, with a weak D call TRBD1 (5 bases). The CDR3 is 15 residues long. With 2 bases removed from V and 2 bases from J, the gap between germline ends came to 12 bases. Per the germline V gene, CDR1 is SGHTA and CDR2 is FQGNSA. This chain's CDR3 is CASSLRGGGNTEAFF. The CDR3 DNA is TGTGCCAGCAGCTTACGGGGCGGGGGAAACACTGAAGCTTTCTTT. Filled out from reference TRBV7-2 and TRBJ1-1, the complete variable domain reads GAGVSQSPSNKVTEKGKDVELRCDPISGHTALYWYRQSLGQGLEFLIYFQGNSAPDKSGLPSDRFSAERTGGSVSTLTIQRTQQEDSAVYLCASSLRGGGNTEAFFGQGTRLTVV.

The chain uses TRBV7-9 and TRBJ2-7; 13 bases fit TRBD2. The CDR3 extends over 15 amino acids. Germline-derived CDR1 and CDR2 are SEHNR and FQNEAQ (reference sequence). J was trimmed by 6 bases and V by 3 bases; bases with no gene match: 5. CDR3 residues: CASSFWTSGSSEQYF. CDR3 DNA: TGTGCCAGCAGCTTCTGGACTAGCGGGAGTTCCGAGCAGTACTTC.

The V call is TRBV5-1, the J call TRBJ2-3; 8 bases match TRBD2. The V segment lost 4 bases and the J segment 0 bases; nucleotides outside the gene matches: 7. Germline assignment: CDR1 SGHRS and CDR2 YFSETQ. The CDR3 is made up of 16 amino acids. Here the CDR3 reads CASSLLIAGSTDTQYF. The CDR3 bases are TGCGCCAGCAGCCTACTCATAGCGGGAAGCACAGATACGCAGTATTTT.

The chain carries TRBV28 and TRBJ1-1; TRBD1 matches 9 bases. Unmatched junction bases numbered 7, after V lost 2 bases and J lost 9 bases. This CDR3 has 14 residues. Looked up from germline, CDR1 is MDHEN and CDR2 is SYDVKM. The CDR3 reads CASSLRDRDSKAFF. CDR3 nucleotides: TGTGCCAGCAGTTTACGGGACAGGGACTCGAAAGCTTTCTTT.

The V gene is TRBV12-3 or TRBV12-4, the J gene TRBJ1-6; 9 bases map to TRBD1. This CDR3 has 16 amino acids. V shed 6 bases, J shed 9 bases, and the junction held 12 bases outside the gene matches. The chain's CDR3 is CASSLGGGQGGSPLHF. In nucleotides, the CDR3 is TGTGCCAGCAGCTTGGGCGGGGGACAGGGCGGTTCACCCCTCCACTTT.

There are many counts of this clonotype. CDR3 residues: CASSVAGGTSGAPLYNEQFF. CDR3 DNA: TGTGCCAGCAGCGTAGCGGGAGGGACTAGCGGGGCCCCCCTCTACAATGAGCAGTTCTTC. The chain links TRBV9 to TRBJ2-1, with 13 bases aligning to TRBD2. Trimming removed 0 bases from V and 3 bases from J; junction bases left unmatched: 12. CDR1 SGDLS and CDR2 YYNGEE come from the germline V gene. CDR3 length equals 20 residues. The variable domain in full, with the rest retrieved from reference TRBV9 and TRBJ2-1, is DSGVTQTPKHLITATGQRVTLRCSPRSGDLSVYWYQQSLDQGLQFLIQYYNGEERAKGNILERFSAQQFPDLHSELNLSSLELGDSALYFCASSVAGGTSGAPLYNEQFFGPGTRLTVL.